The 21 T cell receptor beta chains given below trace back to one sample, sequenced in a study of blood T cell repertoires in COVID-19. TCRdb keeps only in-frame clones here, not all; method: immunoSEQ multiplex PCR. The repertoire consists of over 450,000 clones, with roughly 87% occurring once and the leading ten covering around 0.9%. The sequencing sample was made of peripheral blood. The receptors were sampled from a man younger than 35 with COVID-19, enrolled during active disease.

This clone appeared a single time. The chain recombines TRBV29-1 with TRBJ1-5; D perhaps matches TRBD1 (6 bases). The CDR3 extends over 13 amino acids. V dropped 6 bases and J dropped 3 bases, with 12 bases sitting between them. Germline-derived CDR1 and CDR2 are SQVTM and ANQGSEA. The CDR3 here is CSVTTGHNQPQHF. The CDR3 nucleotides are TGCAGCGTCACCACGGGACACAATCAGCCCCAGCATTTT.

V gene TRBV24-1 combines with J gene TRBJ2-2; the match to TRBD2 covers 8 bases. Trimming removed 9 bases from V and 3 bases from J; junction bases left unmatched: 2. Germline V lookup: CDR1 KGHDR, CDR2 SFDVKD. The CDR3 runs 13 residues. The CDR3 coding sequence is TGTGCCACCCGAGCGGGAGACACCGGGGAGCTGTTTTTT. Its protein is CATRAGDTGELFF.

V is TRBV5-1 and J is TRBJ2-5, with a weak D call TRBD2 (5 bases). CDR3 size: 15 residues. Germline CDR1 SGHRS, CDR2 YFSETQ. V was cut by 0 bases and J by 5 bases, with 14 bases left in between. The CDR3 region is CASSLDFRGWETQYF. CDR3 sequence (DNA): TGCGCCAGCAGCTTGGACTTCCGGGGATGGGAGACCCAGTACTTC.

The chain joins TRBV5-1 to TRBJ2-7; 9 bases fit TRBD2. V lost 2 bases and J lost 0; bases outside the gene matches: 6. Germline CDR1 is SGHRS and CDR2 is YFSETQ. The CDR3 is 16 amino acids. The CDR3 is CASSFGLAGNSYEQYF. The CDR3 nucleotides read TGCGCCAGCAGCTTCGGGCTAGCGGGAAACTCCTACGAGCAGTACTTC.

J is TRBJ2-3 and V is TRBV11-3, with 12 nucleotides matching TRBD2. Unmatched junction bases numbered 9, after V lost 4 bases and J lost 4 bases. CDR1 and CDR2 (germline): SGHNT, YENEEA. CDR3 length: 17 residues. Written as DNA, the CDR3 is TGTGCCAGCAGCTCTGGACTAGCGGGAAAGATATCAGATACGCAGTATTTT. It codes for CASSSGLAGKISDTQYF.

The chain joins TRBV27 to TRBJ2-5, with 8 bases fitting TRBD1. The germline V gene encodes CDR1 MNHEY and CDR2 SMNVEV (reference sequence). The CDR3 spans 15 residues. With V trimmed by 7 bases and J by 5 bases, 12 bases remained unmatched. The CDR3 sequence is CASTERQGISETQYF. DNA for the CDR3: TGTGCCAGCACGGAACGACAGGGGATTTCGGAGACCCAGTACTTC.

The J gene is TRBJ2-3, the V gene TRBV11-3; 7 bases align to TRBD2. The length of the CDR3 is 12 residues. The ends lost 1 base at V and 8 bases at J; junction bases unmatched: 0. Looked up from germline, CDR1 is SGHNT and CDR2 is YENEEA. The CDR3, as DNA: TGTGCCAGCAGCTTAGCGGGAGGTACGCAGTATTTT. Its protein product is CASSLAGGTQYF.

V is TRBV27 and J is TRBJ2-6; maybe TRBD1 (6 bases). The CDR3 loop spans 14 amino acids. Germline CDR1 and CDR2: MNHEY and SMNVEV (reference sequence). V shed 4 bases and J shed 3 bases, with 7 bases lying between them. The DNA of the CDR3 is TGTGCCAGCAGTTGGGGGCGTGGGGCCAACGTCCTGACTTTC. This gives the protein CASSWGRGANVLTF.

This clone was recorded only once. The rearrangement links TRBV2 to TRBJ2-3; a possible D gene is TRBD2 (6 bases). V lost 5 bases and J 3 bases, leaving 21 bases between the germline ends. This CDR3 is built from 17 residues. CDR1 and CDR2 from the germline V gene are SNHLY and FYNNEI. DNA for the CDR3: TGTGCCAGCAGTTCTCCTGGGACCGCGGAGGGTACAGATACGCAGTATTTT. It encodes CASSSPGTAEGTDTQYF.

The V call is TRBV3-1 (or the pseudogene TRBV3-2), the J call TRBJ2-7, with D unclear. CDR1 LGHDT and CDR2 YNNKEL come from the germline V gene (reference sequence). V lost 7 bases and J lost 2, with 18 bases in between. The CDR3 totals 15 residues. CDR3 amino acids: CASTAGQASTYEQYF. The CDR3 region has the DNA TGTGCCAGCACCGCAGGTCAGGCCAGCACCTACGAGCAGTACTTC.

The rearrangement links TRBV7-9 to TRBJ2-1; 9 bases agree with TRBD2. The germline gives CDR1 SEHNR, CDR2 FQNEAQ (reference sequence). J gave up 2 bases and V 5 bases, and 4 bases lay outside the gene matches. There are 15 residues in the CDR3. Here the CDR3 reads CASSPVAGAYNEQFF. CDR3 coding DNA: TGTGCCAGCAGCCCCGTAGCGGGGGCCTACAATGAGCAGTTCTTC. The complete variable domain, with remaining parts taken from reference TRBV7-9 and TRBJ2-1, reads DTGVSQNPRHKITKRGQNVTFRCDPISEHNRLYWYRQTLGQGPEFLTYFQNEAQLEKSRLLSDRFSAERPKGSFSTLEIQRTEQGDSAMYLCASSPVAGAYNEQFFGPGTRLTVL.

In DNA form, the CDR3 reads TGTGCCAGCAGTCGAATAGGGGGTGACGAGCAGTACTTC. It encodes CASSRIGGDEQYF. This chain connects TRBV6-5 to TRBJ2-7; weak D call: TRBD1 (6 bases). CDR3 length equals 13 residues. V dropped 5 bases and J dropped 5 bases, with 13 bases sitting between them. CDR1 is MNHEY and CDR2 is SVGAGI in the germline V gene.

This clone was observed a handful of times. The same CDR3 is also encoded by other DNA sequences in this sample. In DNA form, the CDR3 reads TGTGCCTGGAGTGTACAGGGCAATCAGCCCCAGCATTTT. It translates to CAWSVQGNQPQHF. The chain uses TRBV30 and TRBJ1-5; tentative D call: TRBD1 (5 bases). The CDR3 consists of 13 residues. V lost 0 bases, J lost 2 bases, and 5 bases lay in between. Germline lookup yields CDR1 GTSNPN and CDR2 SVGIG (reference sequence).

This clone was seen more than once but under ten times. The rearrangement joins TRBV3-1 (or the pseudogene TRBV3-2) to TRBJ1-1; maybe TRBD1 (5 bases). V shed 1 base and J shed 6 bases, with 9 bases lying between them. CDR3 size: 13 residues. Germline values: CDR1 LGHDT, CDR2 YNNKEL (reference sequence). CDR3 DNA: TGTGCCAGCAGCCAAGGGAGGGGCTCTGAAGCTTTCTTT. Its translation: CASSQGRGSEAFF.

V and J are TRBV18 and TRBJ1-4; the D is unclear. V dropped 0 bases and J dropped 8 bases, with 7 bases sitting between them. This CDR3 has 13 residues. Germline V CDR1 and CDR2: KGHSH, LQKENI. CDR3 nucleotides: TGTGCCAGCTCACCACCTTCTCAGGAAAAACTGTTTTTT. Amino acid sequence: CASSPPSQEKLFF.

The genes are TRBV9 and TRBJ1-1; no clear D gene. This CDR3 has 12 amino acids. V lost 0 bases and J lost 3, with 3 bases in between. The germline CDR1 and CDR2 sequences are SGDLS and YYNGEE. CDR3 nucleotides: TGTGCCAGCAGCGTAGTAGACACTGAAGCTTTCTTT. This codes for CASSVVDTEAFF.

This clone came up once. The same CDR3 also results from other DNA sequences found in this sample. The chain uses TRBV19 and TRBJ2-1, with D hard to call. The CDR3 has 11 residues. V was cut by 3 bases and J by 7 bases, with 4 bases left in between. Germline lookup yields CDR1 LNHDA and CDR2 SQIVND (reference sequence). CDR3 bases: TGTGCCAGTAGTATTTCGAATGAGCAGTTCTTC. Amino acid sequence: CASSISNEQFF. Full variable domain (remainder filled in from reference TRBV19 and TRBJ2-1): DGGITQSPKYLFRKEGQNVTLSCEQNLNHDAMYWYRQDPGQGLRLIYYSQIVNDFQKGDIAEGYSVSREKKESFPLTVTSAQKNPTAFYLCASSISNEQFFGPGTRLTVL.

The chain combines TRBV5-4 with TRBJ2-3, with D maybe TRBD2 (5 bases). The CDR3 runs to 14 residues. CDR1 SGHNT and CDR2 YYREEE come from the germline V gene (reference sequence). V lost 0 bases to trimming and J lost 2 bases, with 7 bases between them. CDR3 sequence (DNA): TGTGCCAGCAGCTTGGGAGCGGACACAGATACGCAGTATTTT. Translation gives CASSLGADTDTQYF.

This clone was detected once. The rearrangement links TRBV27 to TRBJ2-7, with TRBD2 as a possible D gene (6 bases). V dropped 4 bases and J dropped 4 bases, with 11 bases sitting between them. CDR1 is MNHEY and CDR2 is SMNVEV in the germline V gene (reference sequence). CDR3 length: 13 residues. The CDR3 loop is CASSSDGGYEQYF. CDR3 sequence (DNA): TGTGCCAGCAGTTCCGACGGAGGGTACGAGCAGTACTTC.

This clone was seen once. The genes are TRBV3-1 (or the pseudogene TRBV3-2) and TRBJ1-4; tentatively, D is TRBD1 (5 bases). The CDR3 has 14 amino acids. The ends were cut back, 0 bases at V and 10 bases at J, with 12 bases in the middle. Germline CDR1 is LGHDT and CDR2 is YNNKEL (reference sequence). The CDR3, as DNA: TGTGCCAGCAGCCAAGATCTCAGGGTACGAAAACTGTTTTTT. Its protein product is CASSQDLRVRKLFF.

The chain links TRBV9 to TRBJ1-4; D unclear. Per the germline V gene, CDR1 is SGDLS and CDR2 is YYNGEE. V was shortened by 3 bases and J by 4 bases, with 19 bases between the two germline ends. The CDR3 covers 17 residues. The CDR3 is CASSAYDLGLSNEKLFF. The CDR3 region has the DNA TGTGCCAGCAGCGCCTACGATTTGGGCCTTAGTAATGAAAAACTGTTTTTT.